The entry below describes one T cell receptor beta chain. The antigen is not known. These data originate in a study of cytomegalovirus exposure and HLA in healthy donors. Study results and limitations: That first-cohort TCR clusters tended to co-occur in the approximately 110 validation repertoires was found in a later analysis.

The repertoire was sequenced with immunoSEQ multiplex PCR; TCRdb's copy has only in-frame clones and lacks some. Here the sample spans 120,000 or so clones, around 90% being singletons. CDR1 is SGDLS and CDR2 is YYNGEE in the germline V gene. J gave up 2 bases and V 0 bases, and 7 bases lay outside the gene matches. This CDR3 comprises 16 residues. The TCR comes from a woman between 18 and 29 years old in good health and CMV-seronegative. The sample consisted of PBMCs. The chain uses TRBV9 and TRBJ2-5; 7 nucleotides agree with TRBD1. In DNA form, the CDR3 reads TGTGCCAGCAGCGTAGGCTTGGACAGGCGACAAGAGACCCAGTACTTC. As protein: CASSVGLDRRQETQYF.